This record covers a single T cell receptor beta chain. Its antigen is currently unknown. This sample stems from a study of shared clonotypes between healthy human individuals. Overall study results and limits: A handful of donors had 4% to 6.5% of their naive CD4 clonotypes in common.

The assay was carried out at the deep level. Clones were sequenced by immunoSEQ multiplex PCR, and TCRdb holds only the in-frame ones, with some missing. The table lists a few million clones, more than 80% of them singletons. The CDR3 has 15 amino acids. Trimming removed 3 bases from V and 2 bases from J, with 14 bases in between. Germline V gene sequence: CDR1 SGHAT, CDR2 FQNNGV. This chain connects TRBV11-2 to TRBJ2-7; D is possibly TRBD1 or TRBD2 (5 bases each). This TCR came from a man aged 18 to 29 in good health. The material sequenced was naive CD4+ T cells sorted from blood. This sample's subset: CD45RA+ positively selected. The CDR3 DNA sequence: TGTGCCAGCAGCTTTACCGGGGCCCCAGCCTACGAGCAGTACTTC. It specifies CASSFTGAPAYEQYF.